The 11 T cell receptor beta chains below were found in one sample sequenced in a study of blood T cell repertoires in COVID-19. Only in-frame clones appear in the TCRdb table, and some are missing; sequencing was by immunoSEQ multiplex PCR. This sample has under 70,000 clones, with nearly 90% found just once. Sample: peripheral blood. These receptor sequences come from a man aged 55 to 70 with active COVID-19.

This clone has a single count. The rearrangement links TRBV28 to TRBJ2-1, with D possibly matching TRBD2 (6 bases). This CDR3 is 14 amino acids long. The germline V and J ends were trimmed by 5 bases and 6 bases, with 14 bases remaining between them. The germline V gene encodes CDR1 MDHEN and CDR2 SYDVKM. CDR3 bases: TGTGCCAGCAGTCGACTAGGGAACTTCAATGAGCAGTTCTTC. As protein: CASSRLGNFNEQFF.

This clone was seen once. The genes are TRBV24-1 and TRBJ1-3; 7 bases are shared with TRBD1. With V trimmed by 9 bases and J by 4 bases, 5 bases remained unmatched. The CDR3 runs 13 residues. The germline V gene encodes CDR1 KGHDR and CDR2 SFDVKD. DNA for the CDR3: TGTGCCACCGACGCAGGGGGGGGAAACACCATATATTTT. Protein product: CATDAGGGNTIYF.

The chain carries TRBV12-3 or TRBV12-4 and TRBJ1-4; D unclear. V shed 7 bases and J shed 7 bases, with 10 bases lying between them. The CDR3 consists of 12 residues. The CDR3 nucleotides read TGTGCCAGCACCGAGGCCGGTGAAAAACTGTTTTTT. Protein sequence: CASTEAGEKLFF.

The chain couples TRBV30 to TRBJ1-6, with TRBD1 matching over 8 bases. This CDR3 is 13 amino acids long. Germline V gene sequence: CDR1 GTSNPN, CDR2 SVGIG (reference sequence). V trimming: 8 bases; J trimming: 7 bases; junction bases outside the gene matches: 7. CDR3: CAGGQGMNSPLHF. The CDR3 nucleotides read TGTGCCGGCGGACAGGGTATGAATTCACCCCTCCACTTT.

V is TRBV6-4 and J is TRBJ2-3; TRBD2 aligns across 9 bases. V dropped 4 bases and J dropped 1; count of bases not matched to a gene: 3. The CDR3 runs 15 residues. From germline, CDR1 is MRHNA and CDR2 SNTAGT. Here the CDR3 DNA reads TGTGCCAGCAGTGTAGCGGGGGACGGCACAGATACGCAGTATTTT. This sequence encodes CASSVAGDGTDTQYF.

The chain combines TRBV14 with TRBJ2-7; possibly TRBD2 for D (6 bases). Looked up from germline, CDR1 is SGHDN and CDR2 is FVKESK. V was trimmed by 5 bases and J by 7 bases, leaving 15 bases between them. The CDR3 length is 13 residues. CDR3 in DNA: TGTGCCAGCAGCTTAACCGTGCGGGATGAGCAGTACTTC. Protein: CASSLTVRDEQYF.

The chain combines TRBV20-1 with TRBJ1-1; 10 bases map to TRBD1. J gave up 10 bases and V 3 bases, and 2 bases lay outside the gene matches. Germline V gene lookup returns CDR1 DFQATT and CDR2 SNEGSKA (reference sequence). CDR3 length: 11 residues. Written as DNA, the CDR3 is TGCAGTGCTAGCTGGGACAGGGGAGCTTTCTTT. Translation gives CSASWDRGAFF.

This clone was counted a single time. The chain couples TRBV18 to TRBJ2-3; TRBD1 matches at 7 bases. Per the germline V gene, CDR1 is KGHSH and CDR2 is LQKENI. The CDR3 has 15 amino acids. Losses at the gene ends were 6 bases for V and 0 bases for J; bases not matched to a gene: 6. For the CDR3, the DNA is TGTGCCAGCTCCCACAGGGGAGTGAGCACAGATACGCAGTATTTT. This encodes CASSHRGVSTDTQYF. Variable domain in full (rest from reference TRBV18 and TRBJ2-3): NAGVMQNPRHLVRRRGQEARLRCSPMKGHSHVYWYRQLPEEGLKFMVYLQKENIIDESGMPKERFSAEFPKEGPSILRIQQVVRGDSAAYFCASSHRGVSTDTQYFGPGTRLTVL.

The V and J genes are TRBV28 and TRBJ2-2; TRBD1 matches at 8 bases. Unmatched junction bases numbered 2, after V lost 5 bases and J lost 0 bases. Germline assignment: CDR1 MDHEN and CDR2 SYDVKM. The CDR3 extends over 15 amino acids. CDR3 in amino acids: CASSPQGANTGELFF. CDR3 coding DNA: TGTGCCAGCAGTCCACAGGGGGCGAACACCGGGGAGCTGTTTTTT.

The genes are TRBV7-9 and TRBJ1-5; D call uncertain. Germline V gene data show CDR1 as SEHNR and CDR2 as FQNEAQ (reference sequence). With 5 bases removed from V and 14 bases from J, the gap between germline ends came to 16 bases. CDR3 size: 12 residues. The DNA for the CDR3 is TGTGCCAGCAGCCCGGGAAGTGGCAGTAAGCATTTT. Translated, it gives CASSPGSGSKHF.

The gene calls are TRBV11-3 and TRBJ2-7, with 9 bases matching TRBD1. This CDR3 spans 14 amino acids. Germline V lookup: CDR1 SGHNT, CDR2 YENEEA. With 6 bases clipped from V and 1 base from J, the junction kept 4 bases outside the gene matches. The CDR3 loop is CASSYRGQSYEQYF. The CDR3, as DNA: TGTGCCAGCAGTTACAGGGGGCAATCCTACGAGCAGTACTTC.